This T cell receptor beta chain is from a study of cytotoxic CD8 clonotypes in ibrutinib-treated CLL. Study at large: Investigators reported 24 partial and 2 complete responses; after median roughly 70 months, 14 patients remained remitted and about 12 progressed. Average yields of around 230,000 productive templates and tens of thousands of productive rearrangements characterized the samples. Study-level points and caveats: Clonality was higher at ibrutinib response and returned toward baseline at progression.

The repertoire was sequenced with immunoSEQ multiplex PCR; TCRdb's copy has only in-frame clones and lacks some. The sample has about 140,000 clones; 65% to 85% are singletons. A word on this clone: What it binds is unknown.

V was pared by 5 bases and J by 6 bases, with 20 bases between. CDR3 length equals 15 residues. Germline V CDR1 and CDR2: SGHAT, FQNNGV. This sequence was found in a human donor with chronic lymphocytic leukemia. Sequencing used PBMCs, obtained after 36 months of ibrutinib treatment. The rearrangement uses TRBV11-2 and TRBJ2-7; D might be TRBD2 (6 bases). For the CDR3, the DNA is TGTGCCAGCAGCGTACTGGGACTCCCTCACGGCGAGCAGTACTTC. Protein product: CASSVLGLPHGEQYF.